The 25 T cell receptor beta chains below come from one sample, sequenced in a study of tumor and adjacent non-tumor tissue in lung cancer. No cell sorting was done before RNA was extracted from the tissue. The library came from three nested PCR rounds adapted from ARM-PCR protocols. One entry per CDR3 protein results from TCRdb running MiXCR on the multiplex PCR reads. The sample lists 81,000 or so distinct CDR3 sequences, around 85% occurring once. Sequencing used lung tumor tissue. The receptors derive from a woman aged 45-60 years with non-small cell lung cancer.

This clonotype has a single count. The junction and the germline gene differ at one end; a read error may be behind it. This chain joins TRBV10-3 and TRBJ2-5; TRBD2 is a possible D gene (6 bases). Looked up from germline, CDR1 is ENHRY and CDR2 is SYGVKD. The CDR3 consists of 14 residues. The CDR3 sequence is CAVGPPGGSETHYF. The CDR3 nucleotides are TGTGCCGTCGGACCTCCCGGAGGGAGTGAGACCCACTACTTC.

With regard to this clonotype: An end of the junction differs from the germline gene, which may be a read error. The CDR3, as DNA: TGTGCCGGCAGTCCCTTATCGGCAGTAGGCTACAATGAGCAGTTCTTC. Encoded protein: CAGSPLSAVGYNEQFF. The rearrangement links TRBV12-3 or TRBV12-4 to TRBJ2-1; no definite D call. The CDR3 is made up of 16 amino acids.

This clonotype was recorded once. A read error may produce the germline difference seen at one junction end. The chain is built from TRBV20-1 and TRBJ2-5; 7 bases agree with TRBD1. The germline CDR1 and CDR2 sequences are DFQATT and SNEGSKA (reference sequence). This CDR3 has 13 amino acids. CDR3 DNA sequence: TGCAGTGCTAGAAGGACAGGACAAGAGGCCCAGTATTTC. Protein sequence: CSARRTGQEAQYF.

Points on this clonotype: The germline gene is not matched at one end of the junction; a read error may be the cause. This chain joins TRBV11-1 and TRBJ2-5; D may correspond to TRBD1 or TRBD2 (5 bases each). Germline CDR1 and CDR2: SGHAT and FQDESV (reference sequence). This CDR3 is 15 amino acids long. The CDR3 DNA is TGTGTCAGCGGCCCGGGACCAGCGGTTCAAGAGACCCAGTACTTC. As protein: CVSGPGPAVQETQYF.

V usage is TRBV6-5 and J usage is TRBJ1-6; TRBD1 matches 7 bases. Germline CDR1 reads MNHEY; CDR2 reads SVGAGI. With V trimmed by 11 bases and J by 7 bases, 11 bases remained unmatched. The CDR3 length is 14 residues. CDR3 nucleotide sequence: TGTGCCGGTAGACTACAGGGGTCCAATTCACCCCTCCACTTT. This encodes CAGRLQGSNSPLHF.

The chain combines TRBV6-1 with TRBJ2-1, with TRBD1 matching over 8 bases. This CDR3 is 16 amino acids long. CDR1 and CDR2 (germline): MNHNS, SASEGT. Trimming took 6 bases from V and 6 from J; bases not matched to a gene: 13. The CDR3 coding sequence is TGTGCCAGCAGCGATCCAGGGGGCGGAGCGATCAATGAGCAGTTCTTC. Residues: CASSDPGGGAINEQFF.

A word on this clonotype: The junction departs from germline at one end; a sequencing error may be responsible. CDR3 region: CTSSEGGTNKKLFF. CDR3 DNA: TGTACCAGCAGTGAGGGGGGGACTAATAAAAAACTGTTTTTT. The gene calls are TRBV6-1 and TRBJ1-4; possibly TRBD1 for D (6 bases). The CDR3 extends over 14 amino acids. The germline V gene has CDR1 MNHNS and CDR2 SASEGT.

About this clonotype itself: An end of the junction does not agree with germline; a read error may underlie this. J is TRBJ1-4 and V is TRBV10-3; D gene unclear. This CDR3 region has 14 residues. Germline CDR1 reads ENHRY; CDR2 reads SYGVKD. The CDR3 here is CTISESLTNEKLFF. The CDR3 DNA is TGTACCATCAGTGAGAGCCTAACTAATGAAAAACTCTTTTTT.

A single count supports this clonotype. Relative to the germline gene, one junction end is altered; a read error may explain this. The V call is TRBV20-1, the J call TRBJ1-5; 8 bases are a match to TRBD1. This CDR3 spans 20 amino acids. The germline CDR1 and CDR2 sequences are DFQATT and SNEGSKA (reference sequence). CDR3 in amino acids: CSVRQPGRTGNSVSSQPQHF. In DNA, the CDR3 is TGCAGTGTTAGACAACCCGGACGGACAGGGAATTCAGTTAGCAGTCAGCCCCAGCATTTT.

This clonotype was seen only once. The V call is TRBV6-2 or TRBV6-3, the J call TRBJ2-3, with TRBD2 matching over 9 bases. Germline CDR1 and CDR2: MNHEY and SVGEGT. V lost 3 bases, J lost 15 bases, and 19 bases stayed unmatched. This CDR3 is built from 16 residues. The DNA of the CDR3 is TGTGCCAGCAGTTATGCGAAGCGGGAGGCGACAGATACGCTATATTTT. This encodes CASSYAKREATDTLYF.

This chain uses TRBV6-6 with TRBJ2-6, with a tentative D call TRBD2 (6 bases). The CDR3 is made up of 15 amino acids. The germline gives CDR1 MNHNY, CDR2 SVGAGI (reference sequence). Between the trimmed V and J ends, which lost 9 bases and 3 bases, there was a span of 15 bases. The CDR3 region has the DNA TGTGCCAGTAGACCCGGGGGAAATGGGGCCAACGTCCTGACTTTC. This sequence encodes CASRPGGNGANVLTF.

The chain has TRBV6-6 and TRBJ2-5; possibly TRBD2 for D (5 bases). There are 14 residues in the CDR3. The ends were cut back, 5 bases at V and 5 bases at J, with 15 bases in the middle. Germline loops: CDR1 MNHNY, CDR2 SVGAGI (reference sequence). In DNA, the CDR3 is TGTGCCAGCAGTACCGGGAACCCGCCGGAGACCCAGTACTTC. This encodes CASSTGNPPETQYF.

On this clonotype itself: The junction departs from germline at one end; a sequencing error may be responsible. V gene TRBV5-4 combines with J gene TRBJ2-5; D possibly corresponds to TRBD1 (7 bases). The germline V gene encodes CDR1 SGHNT and CDR2 YYREEE (reference sequence). This CDR3 comprises 12 residues. The DNA of the CDR3 is TGTACCAGCAGGAGGGGGCAAGAGATCCAGTACTTC. Protein product: CTSRRGQEIQYF.

In regard to this clonotype: The junction shows a germline mismatch at one end, possibly a read error. V and J are TRBV7-8 and TRBJ2-1, with 9 nucleotides matching TRBD2. The germline CDR1 and CDR2 sequences are SGHVS and FQNEAQ. CDR3 size: 18 residues. CDR3 DNA sequence: TGTGCCAACAGCTTTGGGCTAGCGGGAATGTGGTGGGTTAATGAGCAGTTCTTC. Protein product: CANSFGLAGMWWVNEQFF.

A remark on this clonotype: The junction shows a germline mismatch at one end, possibly a read error. The chain has TRBV20-1 and TRBJ2-3; 8 bases line up with TRBD2. Germline V gene sequence: CDR1 DFQATT, CDR2 SNEGSKA (reference sequence). This CDR3 comprises 14 residues. CDR3 sequence (DNA): TGTAGTGCTACGGGGGGGGGAACGTTGCGTACGCAGTATTTT. It specifies CSATGGGTLRTQYF.

Of note for this clonotype: One end of the junction does not line up with germline, which may come from a read error. V is TRBV11-1 and J is TRBJ1-1, with 8 nucleotides matching TRBD1. The V gene's germline CDR1 is SGHAT and CDR2 FQDESV (reference sequence). The CDR3 has 17 amino acids. The DNA for the CDR3 is TGTGTCAGCAGTAAAATAGGTGGACAGGGAGTCGGCACTGAAGCTTTCTTT. It is translated as CVSSKIGGQGVGTEAFF.

In DNA, the CDR3 is TGTGCCGGTGGTCTAGCGGAAAGGAACGAGCAGTACTTC. Translating it yields CAGGLAERNEQYF. The chain combines TRBV28 with TRBJ2-7; 7 bases agree with TRBD2. Unmatched junction bases numbered 12, after V lost 11 bases and J lost 5 bases. The V gene's germline CDR1 is MDHEN and CDR2 SYDVKM. The CDR3 is 13 amino acids.

The CDR3 DNA is TGTGCCAGCAGCTTCTCGCGGGAGCACTTCTACGAGCAGTACTTC. Encoded protein: CASSFSREHFYEQYF. This rearrangement joins TRBV7-9 to TRBJ2-7, with TRBD2 identical over 7 bases. CDR3 size: 15 residues. Germline values: CDR1 SEHNR, CDR2 FQNEAQ (reference sequence). Trimming at V came to 3 bases and at J to 3 bases, leaving 8 bases not matched to a gene.

CDR3 sequence reads: CSACHSQSSYEQYF. The CDR3 nucleotides are TGCAGTGCCTGTCATTCCCAGAGCTCCTACGAGCAGTACTTC. The chain uses TRBV20-1 and TRBJ2-7, with D unclear. V lost 6 bases and J 0 bases, leaving 15 bases between the germline ends. The CDR3 covers 14 residues. Germline V gene sequence: CDR1 DFQATT, CDR2 SNEGSKA (reference sequence).

The V gene is TRBV4-2, the J gene TRBJ2-7; tentative D call: TRBD1 (6 bases). V was clipped by 9 bases and J by 5 bases, with 20 bases between them. This CDR3 region has 14 residues. CDR1 LGHNA and CDR2 YNFKEQ come from the germline V gene. CDR3 bases: TGTGCCAGAAGCAGGGGTACGGGGACCCACGAGCAGTACTTC. It is translated as CARSRGTGTHEQYF.

A remark on this clonotype: A read error may produce the germline difference seen at one junction end. This chain joins TRBV29-1 and TRBJ2-1; D ambiguous. This CDR3 spans 13 amino acids. CDR1 and CDR2 (germline): SQVTM, ANQGSEA. The CDR3 here is CSVDRMGNNELSF. Here the CDR3 DNA reads TGCAGCGTTGATAGGATGGGCAACAATGAGCTGTCCTTC.

Concerning this clonotype itself: No conserved phenylalanine or tryptophan ends this CDR3, so it is likely a read error. The DNA is left out, because the CDR3 cannot be placed on it with certainty; the CDR3 is given as TCRdb lists it. V usage is TRBV7-3 and J usage is TRBJ2-2; whether TRBD1, the table's D call, matches the DNA was not checked. CDR1 is SGHTA, CDR2 FQGTGA, per germline. From its first to its last residue, the CDR3 has 13 amino acids. The CDR3 protein is CASSSPGAGELFY.

Turning to this clonotype: This clone may be a read error of a much larger clone one base away. The chain has TRBV30 and TRBJ2-1, with 7 positions matching TRBD2. V dropped 4 bases and J dropped 3; count of bases not matched to a gene: 6. This CDR3 has 14 residues. CDR1 and CDR2 from the germline V gene are GTSNPN and SVGIG (reference sequence). CDR3 loop: CAWIRGSGYNEQFF. CDR3 nucleotide sequence: TGTGCCTGGATCCGCGGGAGTGGCTACAATGAGCAGTTCTTC.

Only a few counts were recorded for this clonotype. One end of the junction varies from germline; a read error may be responsible. This chain links TRBV20-1 with TRBJ2-7, with TRBD2 as a possible D gene (6 bases). The CDR3 contains 13 residues. CDR1 and CDR2 (germline): DFQATT, SNEGSKA (reference sequence). The CDR3 is CSANGTDYYEQYF. The CDR3 DNA reads as TGTAGTGCTAACGGGACTGACTACTACGAGCAGTACTTC.

On this clonotype: Relative to the germline gene, one junction end is altered; a read error may explain this. The chain couples TRBV20-1 to TRBJ2-7; 7 positions agree with TRBD1. The CDR3 covers 13 residues. CDR1 DFQATT and CDR2 SNEGSKA come from the germline V gene (reference sequence). CDR3 DNA sequence: TGCAGTGCTAGGAGGGACAGAGACTACGAACAGTACTTC. It specifies CSARRDRDYEQYF.